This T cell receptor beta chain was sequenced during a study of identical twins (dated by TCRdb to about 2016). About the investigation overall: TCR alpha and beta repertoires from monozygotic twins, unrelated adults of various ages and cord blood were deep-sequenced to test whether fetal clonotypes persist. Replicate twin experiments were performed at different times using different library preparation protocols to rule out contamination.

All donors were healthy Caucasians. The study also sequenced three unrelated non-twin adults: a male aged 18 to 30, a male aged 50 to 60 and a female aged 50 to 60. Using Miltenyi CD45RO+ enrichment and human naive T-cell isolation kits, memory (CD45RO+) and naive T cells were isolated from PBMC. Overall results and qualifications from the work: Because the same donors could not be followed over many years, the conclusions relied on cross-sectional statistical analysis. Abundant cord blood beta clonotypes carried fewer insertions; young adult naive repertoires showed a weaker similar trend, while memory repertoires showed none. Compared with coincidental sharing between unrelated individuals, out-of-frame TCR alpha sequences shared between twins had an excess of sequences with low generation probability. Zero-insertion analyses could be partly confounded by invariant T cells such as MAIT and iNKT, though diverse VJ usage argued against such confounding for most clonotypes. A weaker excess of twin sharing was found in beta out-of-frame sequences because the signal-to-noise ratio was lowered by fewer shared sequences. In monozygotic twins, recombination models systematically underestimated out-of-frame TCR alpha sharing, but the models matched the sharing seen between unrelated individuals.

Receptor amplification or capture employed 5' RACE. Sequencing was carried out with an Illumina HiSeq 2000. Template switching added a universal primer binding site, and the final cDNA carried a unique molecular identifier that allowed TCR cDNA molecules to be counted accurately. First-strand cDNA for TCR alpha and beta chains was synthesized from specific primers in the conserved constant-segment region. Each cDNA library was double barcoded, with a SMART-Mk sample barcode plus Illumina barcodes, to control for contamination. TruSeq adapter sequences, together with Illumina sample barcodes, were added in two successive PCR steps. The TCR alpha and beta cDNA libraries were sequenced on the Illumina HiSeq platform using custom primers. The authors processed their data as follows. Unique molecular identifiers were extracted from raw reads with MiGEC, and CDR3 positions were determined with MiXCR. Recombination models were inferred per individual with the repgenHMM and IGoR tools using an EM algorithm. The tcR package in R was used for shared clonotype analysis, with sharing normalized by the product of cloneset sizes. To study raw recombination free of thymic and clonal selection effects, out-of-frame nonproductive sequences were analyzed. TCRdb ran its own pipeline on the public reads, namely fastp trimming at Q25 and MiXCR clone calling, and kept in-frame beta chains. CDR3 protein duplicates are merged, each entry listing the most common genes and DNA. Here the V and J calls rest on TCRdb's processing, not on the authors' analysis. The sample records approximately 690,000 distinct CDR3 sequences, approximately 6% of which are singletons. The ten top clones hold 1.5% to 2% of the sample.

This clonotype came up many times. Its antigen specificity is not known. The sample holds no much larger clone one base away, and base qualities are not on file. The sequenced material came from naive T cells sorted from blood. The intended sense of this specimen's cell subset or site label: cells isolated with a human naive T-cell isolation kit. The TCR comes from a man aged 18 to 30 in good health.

The CDR3 region: CASGYRGPYEQYF. The sequenced DNA is TGTGCCAGCGGTTACAGGGGCCCCTACGAGCAGTACTTC. The V and J segments used are TRBV5-5 and TRBJ2-7; TRBD1 aligns with 7 central bases. V loses 7 bases at its end and J loses 2 bases; junction bases beyond the gene matches: 6. The CDR3 has 13 amino acids, counting the end cysteine and phenylalanine. Only the CDR3 part of the read is kept: 39 bases, read in frame from the first base. According to the germline V gene (reference sequence), CDR1 reads SGHKS and CDR2 reads YYEKEE.